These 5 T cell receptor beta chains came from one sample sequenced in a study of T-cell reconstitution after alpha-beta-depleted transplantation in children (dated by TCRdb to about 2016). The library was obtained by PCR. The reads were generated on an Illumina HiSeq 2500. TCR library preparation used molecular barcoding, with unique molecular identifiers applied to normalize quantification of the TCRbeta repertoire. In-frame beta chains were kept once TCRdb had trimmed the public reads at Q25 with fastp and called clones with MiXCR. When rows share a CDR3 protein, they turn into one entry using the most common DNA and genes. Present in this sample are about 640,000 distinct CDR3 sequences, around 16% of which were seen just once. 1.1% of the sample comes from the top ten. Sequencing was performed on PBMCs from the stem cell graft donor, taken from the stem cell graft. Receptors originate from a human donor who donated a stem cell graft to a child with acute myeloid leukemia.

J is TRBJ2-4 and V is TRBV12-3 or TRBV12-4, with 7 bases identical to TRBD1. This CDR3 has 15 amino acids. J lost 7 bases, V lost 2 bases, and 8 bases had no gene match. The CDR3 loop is CASSLKGAGLNIQYF. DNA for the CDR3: TGTGCCAGCAGTTTAAAGGGGGCTGGTTTGAACATTCAGTACTTC.

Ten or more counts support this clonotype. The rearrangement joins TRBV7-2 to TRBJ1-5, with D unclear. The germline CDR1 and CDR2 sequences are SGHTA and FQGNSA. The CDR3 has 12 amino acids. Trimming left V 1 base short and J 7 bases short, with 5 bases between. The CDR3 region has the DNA TGTGCCAGCAGCTTAGATTTCCAGCCCCAGCATTTT. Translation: CASSLDFQPQHF. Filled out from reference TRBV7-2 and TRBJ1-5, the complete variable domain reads GAGVSQSPSNKVTEKGKDVELRCDPISGHTALYWYRQSLGQGLEFLIYFQGNSAPDKSGLPSDRFSAERTGGSVSTLTIQRTQQEDSAVYLCASSLDFQPQHFGDGTRLSIL.

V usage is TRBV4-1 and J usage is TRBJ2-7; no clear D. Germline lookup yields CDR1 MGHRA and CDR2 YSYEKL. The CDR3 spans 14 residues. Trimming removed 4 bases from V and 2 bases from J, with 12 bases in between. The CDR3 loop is CASSREDGPYEQYF. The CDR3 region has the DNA TGCGCCAGCAGCCGCGAGGACGGTCCCTACGAGCAGTACTTC.

CDR3 sequence reads: CSAGGTSGNTGELFF. Here the CDR3 DNA reads TGCAGTGCCGGCGGGACTAGCGGAAACACCGGGGAGCTGTTTTTT. The chain carries TRBV20-1 and TRBJ2-2; 11 bases match TRBD2. The V segment lost 6 bases and the J segment 2 bases; nucleotides outside the gene matches: 5. The CDR3 sequence is 15 residues long. Per the germline V gene, CDR1 is DFQATT and CDR2 is SNEGSKA (reference sequence).

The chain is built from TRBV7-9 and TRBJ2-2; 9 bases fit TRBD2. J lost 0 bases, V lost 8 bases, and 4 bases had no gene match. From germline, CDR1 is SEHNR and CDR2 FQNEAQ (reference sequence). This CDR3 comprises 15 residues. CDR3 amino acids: CASPGLASNTGELFF. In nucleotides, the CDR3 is TGTGCCAGCCCAGGACTAGCGTCGAACACCGGGGAGCTGTTTTTT.